A selection of T cell receptor beta chains follows, all from one sample in a study of cytomegalovirus exposure and HLA in healthy donors. Libraries were prepared by immunoSEQ multiplex PCR; TCRdb keeps only in-frame clonotypes and omits some of them. The sample records some 99,000 clones, 88% being singletons. The sequencing input was PBMCs. The receptors here all came from a woman younger than 35 in good health and CMV-seronegative. The CDR3 runs from the conserved cysteine through the conserved F or W. The D gene is left open where the match is weak. Clone size, where shown, is once, few, many, or a class for clones that have expanded.

>TRBV7-2|NA|14|TRBJ2-7|TRBD1
CASSAGQALYEQYF
TGTGCCAGCAGCGCCGGACAGGCCTTATACGAGCAGTACTTC
>TRBV25-1|few|14|TRBJ1-6|TRBD1
CASSGDRANSPLHF
TGTGCCAGCAGTGGGGACAGGGCTAATTCACCCCTCCACTTT
>TRBV2|NA|13|TRBJ1-3|NA
CASSLLSGNTIYF
TGTGCCAGCAGCCTCCTCTCTGGAAACACCATATATTTT
>TRBV15|NA|12|TRBJ2-2|NA
CATRGETGELFF
TGTGCCACCAGAGGGGAAACCGGGGAGCTGTTTTTT
>TRBV5-1|NA|15|TRBJ1-4|NA
CASSPGPEGNEKLFF
TGCGCCAGCAGCCCTGGGCCTGAAGGAAATGAAAAACTGTTTTTT
>TRBV28|NA|13|TRBJ1-1|TRBD1
CASSLFPTGGAFF
TGTGCCAGCAGTTTATTCCCGACAGGGGGAGCTTTCTTT
>TRBV27|NA|15|TRBJ2-1|TRBD2
CASTLLAGGPDEQFF
TGTGCCAGCACCCTACTAGCGGGAGGGCCGGATGAGCAGTTCTTC
>TRBV28|many|13|TRBJ2-7|NA
CASRRITGYEQYF
TGTGCCAGCAGGCGAATTACAGGCTACGAGCAGTACTTC
>TRBV18|NA|16|TRBJ1-2|TRBD1
CASSPPGQGNNYGYTF
TGTGCCAGCTCACCACCCGGACAGGGGAATAACTATGGCTACACCTTC
>TRBV5-3|NA|15|TRBJ2-2|NA
CARSLDRQDTGELFF
TGTGCCAGAAGCTTGGACAGGCAGGACACCGGGGAGCTGTTTTTT
>TRBV5-1|NA|15|TRBJ2-2|NA
CASSLVLQDTGELFF
TGCGCCAGCAGCTTGGTCCTTCAGGACACCGGGGAGCTGTTTTTT
>TRBV4-1|NA|16|TRBJ2-5|TRBD2
CASSQGFTGGAETQYF
TGCGCCAGCAGCCAAGGCTTTACGGGGGGGGCCGAGACCCAGTACTTC
>TRBV28|NA|14|TRBJ1-2|TRBD1
CASRGQGGDYGYTF
TGTGCCAGCAGGGGACAGGGCGGAGACTATGGCTACACCTTC
>TRBV25-1|NA|11|TRBJ1-1|NA
CASSSTREAFF
TGTGCCAGCAGCTCCACCAGAGAAGCTTTCTTT
>TRBV27|NA|15|TRBJ1-5|TRBD1
CASSLTGAINQPQHF
TGTGCCAGCAGTTTAACAGGGGCTATCAATCAGCCCCAGCATTTT
>TRBV19|once|15|TRBJ2-3|TRBD2
CASTQQSGVTDTQYF
TGTGCCAGTACCCAGCAAAGCGGGGTAACAGATACGCAGTATTTT
>TRBV28|NA|13|TRBJ2-3|NA
CASSLSSTDTQYF
TGTGCCAGCAGTTTGAGTAGCACAGATACGCAGTATTTT
>TRBV25-1|NA|15|TRBJ1-1|NA
CASSGHGARGTEAFF
TGTGCCAGCAGTGGCCACGGCGCTAGGGGCACTGAAGCTTTCTTT
>TRBV28|NA|20|TRBJ1-5|NA
CASSLRGGFKGTNSNQPQHF
TGTGCCAGCAGTTTACGGGGGGGGTTCAAGGGAACGAATAGCAATCAGCCCCAGCATTTT
>TRBV11-2|NA|14|TRBJ2-7|TRBD1
CASSLDPGGYEQYF
TGTGCCAGCAGCTTAGATCCAGGGGGCTACGAGCAGTACTTC
>TRBV11-2|NA|15|TRBJ2-5|TRBD2
CASSLRTSVEETQYF
TGTGCCAGCAGCCTCCGGACTAGCGTTGAAGAGACCCAGTACTTC
>TRBV7-9|NA|12|TRBJ2-7|NA
CASSLDFQAKRF
TGTGCCAGCAGCTTAGATTTTCAGGCTAAGCGGTTC
>TRBV28|NA|17|TRBJ2-7|TRBD2
CASSPGAWGGRTYEQYF
TGTGCCAGCAGTCCGGGTGCTTGGGGGGGTAGGACCTACGAGCAGTACTTC
>TRBV28|NA|13|TRBJ1-1|NA
CASTDIPGTEAFF
TGTGCCAGCACTGACATCCCGGGGACTGAAGCTTTCTTT
>TRBV5-6|NA|15|TRBJ2-7|TRBD2
CASSFWTRNRYEQYF
TGTGCCAGCAGCTTCTGGACTAGAAATCGCTACGAGCAGTACTTC
>TRBV19|NA|12|TRBJ2-7|NA
CASSPSGYEQYF
TGTGCCAGTAGCCCCAGCGGTTACGAGCAGTACTTC
>TRBV6-1|NA|15|TRBJ1-1|NA
CASSEVDRLNTEAFF
TGTGCCAGCAGTGAAGTCGACAGGCTGAACACTGAAGCTTTCTTT
>TRBV29-1|NA|12|TRBJ1-4|NA
CSVHQGSEKLFF
TGCAGCGTTCATCAGGGGTCTGAAAAACTGTTTTTT
>TRBV5-1|NA|14|TRBJ2-3|NA
CASSLDGSADTQYF
TGCGCCAGCAGCTTGGACGGGAGCGCAGATACGCAGTATTTT
>TRBV5-4|NA|14|TRBJ2-5|NA
CASSLRRQEETQYF
TGTGCCAGCAGCCTCCGGAGACAGGAAGAGACCCAGTACTTC
>TRBV11-2|few|15|TRBJ2-7|NA
CASSFMVGGSYEQYF
TGTGCCAGCAGCTTTATGGTGGGAGGCTCCTACGAGCAGTACTTC
>TRBV7-9|NA|15|TRBJ1-4|NA
CASSFSGGGDEKLFF
TGTGCCAGCAGCTTTTCTGGGGGGGGCGATGAAAAACTGTTTTTT
>TRBV9|NA|14|TRBJ2-2|NA
CASSSRQVHGELFF
TGTGCCAGCAGCTCCCGACAGGTCCACGGGGAGCTGTTTTTT
>TRBV7-6|NA|16|TRBJ2-2|NA
CASSLNWRGPTGELFF
TGTGCCAGCAGCTTAAACTGGCGGGGCCCCACCGGGGAGCTGTTTTTT
>TRBV28|few|16|TRBJ1-2|TRBD1
CASSYDGTGTNYGYTF
TGTGCCAGCAGTTACGACGGGACAGGGACTAACTATGGCTACACCTTC
>TRBV4-2|NA|14|TRBJ1-1|NA
CASSQDSGGFGAFF
TGTGCCAGCAGCCAAGATTCCGGGGGATTTGGTGCTTTCTTT
>TRBV6-1|NA|12|TRBJ2-7|TRBD1
CASSEVYRGQYF
TGTGCCAGCAGTGAAGTATACAGGGGGCAGTACTTC
>TRBV7-2|once|15|TRBJ1-1|NA
CASSAREAVNTEAFF
TGTGCCAGCAGCGCCCGGGAGGCCGTGAACACTGAAGCTTTCTTT
>TRBV28|NA|16|TRBJ2-7|TRBD1
CASSPLGGQGLREQYF
TGTGCCAGCAGTCCCCTTGGGGGACAGGGACTCCGCGAGCAGTACTTC
>TRBV28|NA|15|TRBJ2-1|NA
CASSFRGVRADEQFF
TGTGCCAGCAGTTTCAGGGGGGTACGTGCGGATGAGCAGTTCTTC
>TRBV4-3|NA|14|TRBJ2-3|NA
CASSQDIIEDTQYF
TGCGCCAGCAGCCAAGATATTATAGAAGATACGCAGTATTTT
>TRBV9|few|18|TRBJ1-3|NA
CASSVVGTGSLGGNTIYF
TGTGCCAGCAGCGTAGTGGGTACAGGGAGTTTAGGAGGAAACACCATATATTTT
>TRBV28|NA|14|TRBJ2-1|NA
CASSGSGGSNEQFF
TGTGCCAGCAGCGGGAGTGGGGGGTCCAATGAGCAGTTCTTC
>TRBV7-9|few|13|TRBJ2-7|NA
CASMSQGPYEQYF
TGTGCCTCGATGAGCCAGGGGCCCTACGAGCAGTACTTC
>TRBV2|NA|16|TRBJ2-7|NA
CASSEVGLGAAYEQYF
TGTGCCAGCAGTGAAGTTGGATTGGGGGCGGCCTACGAGCAGTACTTC
>TRBV7-8|NA|15|TRBJ1-3|TRBD1
CASSSNTGAGNTIYF
TGTGCCAGCAGCTCCAACACAGGGGCAGGAAACACCATATATTTT
>TRBV7-3|few|13|TRBJ2-3|TRBD2
CASSLSGLAGQYF
TGTGCCAGCAGCTTAAGTGGGCTAGCGGGGCAGTATTTT
>TRBV19|NA|13|TRBJ2-7|TRBD1
CASSWQGAYEQYF
TGTGCCAGTAGTTGGCAGGGGGCCTACGAGCAGTACTTC
>TRBV30|few|16|TRBJ1-2|TRBD1
CAWSGQDHPSFYGYTF
TGTGCCTGGAGCGGACAGGACCATCCATCCTTCTATGGCTACACCTTC
>TRBV7-2|NA|13|TRBJ1-2|NA
CASSLEQVYGYTF
TGTGCCAGCAGCTTAGAACAGGTCTATGGCTACACCTTC
>TRBV9|NA|18|TRBJ2-3|NA
CASSGGESGFLYTDTQYF
TGTGCCAGCAGCGGAGGCGAATCCGGGTTCCTATACACAGATACGCAGTATTTT
>TRBV6-5|NA|15|TRBJ2-5|NA
CASSYQVGPGETQYF
TGTGCCAGCAGTTATCAAGTCGGGCCAGGGGAGACCCAGTACTTC
>TRBV5-1|NA|15|TRBJ2-1|NA
CASSLQAPNYNEQFF
TGCGCCAGCAGCTTACAGGCACCCAATTACAATGAGCAGTTCTTC